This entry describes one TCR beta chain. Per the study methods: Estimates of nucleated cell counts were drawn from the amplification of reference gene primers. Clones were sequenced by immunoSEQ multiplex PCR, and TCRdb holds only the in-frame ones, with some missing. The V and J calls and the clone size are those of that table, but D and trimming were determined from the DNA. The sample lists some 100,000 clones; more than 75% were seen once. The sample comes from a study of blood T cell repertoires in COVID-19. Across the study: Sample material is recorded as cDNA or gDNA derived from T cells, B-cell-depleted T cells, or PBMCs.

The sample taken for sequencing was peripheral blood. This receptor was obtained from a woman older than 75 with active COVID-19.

The CDR3 DNA reads TGTGCCACCAGTGATCGACCCGGGGCGGGACCGCGGGATACGCAGTATTTT. Its translation is CATSDRPGAGPRDTQYF. The chain joins TRBV24-1 to TRBJ2-3; D is possibly TRBD2 (6 bases). Germline values: CDR1 KGHDR, CDR2 SFDVKD. V was clipped by 3 bases and J by 6 bases, with 21 bases between them. The CDR3 has 17 residues.